The 21 T cell receptor beta chains presented below share a single source sample, sequenced in a study of OX40 agonist ivuxolimab in advanced cancers. Using immunoSEQ multiplex PCR, the repertoire was profiled, and TCRdb retains in-frame clones only, with some absent. Of about 61,000 clones in the sample, approximately 90% were seen once. The sequencing here drew on CD4+ or CD8+ T cells sorted from blood, taken in a trial of the OX40 agonist ivuxolimab. These receptors all stem from an adult with an advanced solid tumor such as melanoma, head and neck, liver or kidney cancer.

This clone was observed once. This chain links TRBV7-9 with TRBJ2-3, with D unclear. CDR1 and CDR2 from the germline V gene are SEHNR and FQNEAQ (reference sequence). CDR3 length equals 13 residues. Deletions cut 7 bases from V and 4 bases from J, with 12 bases between. The CDR3 here is CASNEKVSDTQYF. CDR3 bases: TGTGCCAGCAACGAAAAGGTTTCAGATACGCAGTATTTT. Full variable domain (remainder filled in from reference TRBV7-9 and TRBJ2-3): DTGVSQNPRHKITKRGQNVTFRCDPISEHNRLYWYRQTLGQGPEFLTYFQNEAQLEKSRLLSDRFSAERPKGSFSTLEIQRTEQGDSAMYLCASNEKVSDTQYFGPGTRLTVL.

This chain links TRBV19 with TRBJ2-1, with 8 positions matching TRBD2. Germline values: CDR1 LNHDA, CDR2 SQIVND (reference sequence). The CDR3 totals 17 residues. Trimming removed 3 bases from V and 5 bases from J; junction bases left unmatched: 12. The CDR3 reads CASSIGRVAGSHNEQFF. CDR3 coding DNA: TGTGCCAGTAGTATTGGCAGGGTAGCGGGGTCCCACAATGAGCAGTTCTTC. Filled out from reference TRBV19 and TRBJ2-1, the complete variable domain reads DGGITQSPKYLFRKEGQNVTLSCEQNLNHDAMYWYRQDPGQGLRLIYYSQIVNDFQKGDIAEGYSVSREKKESFPLTVTSAQKNPTAFYLCASSIGRVAGSHNEQFFGPGTRLTVL.

This chain links TRBV6-5 with TRBJ1-6, with D unresolved. V was cut by 2 bases and J by 13 bases, with 21 bases left in between. This CDR3 is 16 amino acids long. CDR1 and CDR2 from the germline V gene are MNHEY and SVGAGI. The CDR3 region is CASSYTAQAPRGPLHF. CDR3 nucleotide sequence: TGTGCCAGCAGTTACACTGCTCAGGCGCCCAGAGGTCCCCTCCACTTT.

Comments on this clone: A junction boundary mismatches the germline segment, possibly from a read error. The V call is TRBV27, the J call TRBJ1-4; 8 nucleotides agree with TRBD1. Germline loops: CDR1 MNHEY, CDR2 SMNVEV (reference sequence). This CDR3 has 15 amino acids. The CDR3 sequence: CAGRGTGPLNEKLFF. CDR3 coding DNA: TGTGCCGGCAGGGGGACAGGTCCTCTTAATGAAAAACTGTTTTTT.

This rearrangement joins TRBV6-4 to TRBJ2-1; a weak D match, TRBD2 (6 bases). Trimming removed 4 bases from V and 0 bases from J, with 10 bases in between. CDR3 size: 15 residues. Germline CDR1 reads MRHNA; CDR2 reads SNTAGT. The CDR3 DNA sequence: TGTGCCAGCAGTGTCCTCGGGAGCTCCTACAATGAGCAGTTCTTC. Amino acids: CASSVLGSSYNEQFF.

This rearrangement joins TRBV7-9 to TRBJ1-4; D remains unclear. CDR3 length: 16 residues. V was shortened by 0 bases and J by 3 bases, with 11 bases between the two germline ends. Looked up from germline, CDR1 is SEHNR and CDR2 is FQNEAQ (reference sequence). The CDR3 loop is CASSLALGSANEKLFF. CDR3 nucleotide sequence: TGTGCCAGCAGCTTAGCCCTCGGGTCGGCTAATGAAAAACTGTTTTTT.

The rearrangement links TRBV18 to TRBJ2-2; D is unclear. The length of the CDR3 is 13 residues. V lost 4 bases and J 0 bases, leaving 3 bases between the germline ends. CDR1 is KGHSH, CDR2 LQKENI, per germline. The CDR3 coding sequence is TGTGCCAGCTCACTTACGAACACCGGGGAGCTGTTTTTT. It translates to CASSLTNTGELFF.

The chain couples TRBV19 to TRBJ1-1; a possible D gene is TRBD1 (6 bases). Germline loops: CDR1 LNHDA, CDR2 SQIVND (reference sequence). The CDR3 runs to 14 residues. Trimming cost V 6 bases and J 8 bases, with 19 bases left between them. CDR3 in DNA: TGTGCCAGTAGACTCGGGACATCCCTCTCCGAAGCTTTCTTT. Protein product: CASRLGTSLSEAFF.

The chain combines TRBV5-1 with TRBJ1-4; D perhaps matches TRBD1 (5 bases). V was clipped by 4 bases and J by 4 bases, with 17 bases between them. The CDR3 extends over 16 amino acids. From germline, CDR1 is SGHRS and CDR2 YFSETQ. The CDR3 region has the DNA TGCGCCAGCAGCCCCATGGGGGGGGGTGTTAATGAAAAACTGTTTTTT. The encoded protein is CASSPMGGGVNEKLFF.

The rearrangement links TRBV5-1 to TRBJ2-3; D is possibly TRBD1 (6 bases). The germline V gene encodes CDR1 SGHRS and CDR2 YFSETQ. V gave up 4 bases and J gave up 5 bases, with 14 bases separating them. CDR3 size: 14 residues. The CDR3 region is CASSLRTARDTQYF. The DNA for the CDR3 is TGCGCCAGCAGCCTGCGGACAGCGCGAGATACGCAGTATTTT.

As DNA, the CDR3 is TGTGCCAGCAGCTCGGACAGGGGGTTCACCGGGGAGCTGTTTTTT. Translating gives CASSSDRGFTGELFF. This chain links TRBV7-9 with TRBJ2-2; 10 nucleotides align to TRBD1. V trimming: 4 bases; J trimming: 4 bases; junction bases outside the gene matches: 3. The length of the CDR3 is 15 residues. Germline-derived CDR1 and CDR2 are SEHNR and FQNEAQ (reference sequence).

This sequence joins TRBV6-1 and TRBJ2-7; no clear D gene. The CDR3 is 15 residues long. CDR1 is MNHNS and CDR2 is SASEGT in the germline V gene. V lost 5 bases to trimming and J lost 2 bases, with 16 bases between them. CDR3 residues: CASSPQDPRPYEQYF. CDR3 DNA sequence: TGTGCCAGCAGTCCCCAGGACCCCAGGCCCTACGAGCAGTACTTC.

V gene TRBV2 combines with J gene TRBJ1-5; no clear D gene. Germline loops: CDR1 SNHLY, CDR2 FYNNEI. The CDR3 length is 15 residues. V lost 6 bases and J 1 base, leaving 13 bases between the germline ends. CDR3 in amino acids: CASSLSAGSNQPQHF. The CDR3 nucleotides are TGTGCCAGCAGCCTAAGTGCCGGGAGCAATCAGCCCCAGCATTTT.

V is TRBV28 and J is TRBJ2-1; TRBD1 agrees at 9 bases. Looked up from germline, CDR1 is MDHEN and CDR2 is SYDVKM. The CDR3 has 13 amino acids. Trimming removed 7 bases from V and 7 bases from J; junction bases left unmatched: 5. The CDR3 loop is CASTGTGWNEQFF. DNA for the CDR3: TGTGCCAGCACCGGGACAGGGTGGAATGAGCAGTTCTTC.

The chain employs TRBV27 and TRBJ2-3; 11 bases agree with TRBD2. The CDR3 is made up of 16 amino acids. V shed 8 bases, J shed 6 bases, and the junction held 13 bases outside the gene matches. Per the germline V gene, CDR1 is MNHEY and CDR2 is SMNVEV (reference sequence). CDR3 loop: CASSWRSSGRRDTQYF. In DNA form, the CDR3 reads TGTGCCAGCTCCTGGCGGTCTAGCGGGAGGCGGGATACGCAGTATTTT.

The chain joins TRBV7-8 to TRBJ2-1; 14 positions match TRBD2. This CDR3 is 16 amino acids long. Germline CDR1 is SGHVS and CDR2 is FQNEAQ. Trimming cost V 10 bases and J 7 bases; bases outside gene matches: 12. This CDR3 reads CATTLPGTSGRNEQFF. CDR3 in DNA: TGTGCCACCACCCTGCCCGGGACTAGCGGGAGAAATGAGCAGTTCTTC.

The rearrangement uses TRBV5-4 and TRBJ2-4, with D hard to call. From germline, CDR1 is SGHNT and CDR2 YYREEE (reference sequence). The germline V and J ends were trimmed by 0 bases and 9 bases, with 16 bases remaining between them. The CDR3 is 15 residues long. CDR3 residues: CASSLGQLVSSIQYF. The DNA of the CDR3 is TGTGCCAGCAGCTTGGGGCAGCTCGTGAGCAGCATTCAGTACTTC.

J is TRBJ1-2 and V is TRBV28; tentative D call: TRBD1 (5 bases). Trimming stripped 6 bases from V and 9 bases from J, with 17 bases between. Germline V gene lookup returns CDR1 MDHEN and CDR2 SYDVKM. The CDR3 is 13 amino acids. The CDR3 bases are TGTGCCAGCAGCCCGGTGGAGGGGCCGCGCTACACCTTC. This translates into CASSPVEGPRYTF.

V usage is TRBV19 and J usage is TRBJ2-7; 10 bases line up with TRBD1. J gave up 7 bases and V 5 bases, and 11 bases lay outside the gene matches. The CDR3 has 15 amino acids. Germline V gene sequence: CDR1 LNHDA, CDR2 SQIVND (reference sequence). The CDR3 sequence is CASSDRTGGKREQYF. The CDR3 nucleotides read TGTGCCAGTAGTGATCGGACAGGGGGAAAACGGGAGCAGTACTTC.

V usage is TRBV10-3 and J usage is TRBJ2-7; TRBD1 is a possible D gene (6 bases). From germline, CDR1 is ENHRY and CDR2 SYGVKD. The V gene lost 3 bases and the J gene lost 0 bases, with 12 bases spanning the gap. CDR3 size: 15 residues. The CDR3 loop reads CAISDRGKSSYEQYF. The CDR3 DNA is TGTGCCATCAGTGATAGGGGGAAATCCTCCTACGAGCAGTACTTC.

The CDR3, as DNA: TGTGCCAGCAGCTTAGCGTACAATGAGCAGTTCTTC. This sequence encodes CASSLAYNEQFF. The chain links TRBV7-2 to TRBJ2-1; D is unclear. With 0 bases removed from V and 4 bases from J, the gap between germline ends came to 1 base. This CDR3 spans 12 amino acids. Germline CDR1 SGHTA, CDR2 FQGNSA.